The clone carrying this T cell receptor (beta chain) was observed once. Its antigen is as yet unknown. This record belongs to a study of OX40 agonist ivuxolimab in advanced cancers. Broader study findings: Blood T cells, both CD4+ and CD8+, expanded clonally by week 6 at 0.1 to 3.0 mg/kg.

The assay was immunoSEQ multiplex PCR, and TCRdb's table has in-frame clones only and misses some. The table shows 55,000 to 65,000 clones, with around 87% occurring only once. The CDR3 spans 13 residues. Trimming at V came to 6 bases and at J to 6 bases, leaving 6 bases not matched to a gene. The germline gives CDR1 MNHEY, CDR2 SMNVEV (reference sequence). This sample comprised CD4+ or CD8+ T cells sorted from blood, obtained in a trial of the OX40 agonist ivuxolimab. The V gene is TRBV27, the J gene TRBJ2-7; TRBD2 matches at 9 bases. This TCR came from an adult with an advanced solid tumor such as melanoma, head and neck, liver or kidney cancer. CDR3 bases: TGTGCCAGCAGGGGGCTAGCGGGACGCGAGCAGTACTTC. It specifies CASRGLAGREQYF.